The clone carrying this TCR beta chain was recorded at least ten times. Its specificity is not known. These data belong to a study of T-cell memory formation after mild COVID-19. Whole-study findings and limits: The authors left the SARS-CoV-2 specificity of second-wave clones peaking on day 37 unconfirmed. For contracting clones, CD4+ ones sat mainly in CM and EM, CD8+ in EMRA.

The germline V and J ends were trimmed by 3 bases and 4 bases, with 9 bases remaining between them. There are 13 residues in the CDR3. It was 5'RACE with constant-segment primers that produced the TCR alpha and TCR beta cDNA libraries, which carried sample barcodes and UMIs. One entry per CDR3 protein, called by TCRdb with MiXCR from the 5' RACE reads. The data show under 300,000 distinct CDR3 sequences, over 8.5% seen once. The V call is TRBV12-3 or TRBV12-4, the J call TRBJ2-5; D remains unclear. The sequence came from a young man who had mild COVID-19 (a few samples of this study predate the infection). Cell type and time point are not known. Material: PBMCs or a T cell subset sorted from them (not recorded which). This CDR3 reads CASSFQVGETQYF. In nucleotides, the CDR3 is TGTGCCAGCAGTTTCCAGGTGGGAGAGACCCAGTACTTC.